These 8 T cell receptor beta chains came from one sample sequenced in a study of spatial heterogeneity in lung cancer (dated by TCRdb to the late 2010s). These receptors have no identified antigens. Summary of the overall study and its limitations: The tumor nonsynonymous mutation count correlated with the number of expanded alpha and beta TCRs within the tumor.

In light of the paper, this sample's time point label describes: sample taken at primary tumor resection. The library was produced with 5' RACE. The sequencer listed for this sample is NextSeq 500. Through fastp at Q25 and MiXCR, TCRdb rebuilt clones from the public reads, retaining in-frame beta chains. Identical CDR3 protein sequences are pooled into one entry, listed with their most common genes and DNA. This sample holds fewer than 4,000 distinct CDR3 sequences; 4.5% to 6% were observed only once. About 15% of the sample is in the top ten clones. The material sequenced was lung tumor tissue, taken at surgery. The receptors come from a female donor with early-stage non-small cell lung cancer.

This clonotype was recorded at least ten times. The chain uses TRBV5-6 and TRBJ2-3; D gene ambiguous. Germline CDR1 is SGHDT and CDR2 is YYEEEE. Trimming stripped 0 bases from V and 0 bases from J, with 5 bases between. The CDR3 loop spans 14 amino acids. CDR3 bases: TGTGCCAGCAGCTTGGGGAGTAGCACAGATACGCAGTATTTT. It codes for CASSLGSSTDTQYF.

In its sample, this clonotype was seen many times. This rearrangement joins TRBV5-1 to TRBJ2-3; 10 positions match TRBD1. The CDR3 consists of 16 residues. Losses at the gene ends were 4 bases for V and 1 base for J; bases not matched to a gene: 6. Germline V lookup: CDR1 SGHRS, CDR2 YFSETQ. The DNA of the CDR3 is TGCGCCAGCAGCACCGGGACAGGGGCTCGCACAGATACGCAGTATTTT. Translated, it gives CASSTGTGARTDTQYF.

The chain carries TRBV11-2 and TRBJ2-1; TRBD2 matches at 7 bases. Germline values: CDR1 SGHAT, CDR2 FQNNGV. The CDR3 is made up of 18 amino acids. The V gene end was trimmed by 2 bases and the J gene end by 4 bases; junction bases not matched to a gene: 14. CDR3 sequence reads: CASSLPRETSLRYNEQFF. In DNA form, the CDR3 reads TGTGCCAGCAGCTTACCCAGGGAGACTAGCCTCCGATACAATGAGCAGTTCTTC.

In its sample, this clonotype ranks as large. The chain recombines TRBV7-3 with TRBJ1-6; D not certain. V shed 1 base and J shed 6 bases, with 10 bases lying between them. CDR1 is SGHTA and CDR2 is FQGTGA in the germline V gene. CDR3 length equals 15 residues. The chain's CDR3 is CASSLSGQFNSPLHF. The CDR3 nucleotides are TGTGCCAGCAGCTTAAGTGGGCAGTTTAATTCACCCCTCCACTTT.

This clonotype has at least ten counts. The CDR3 sequence: CASSLGKGRGPEAFF. CDR3 DNA sequence: TGTGCCAGCAGCCTGGGGAAAGGGAGAGGGCCTGAAGCTTTCTTT. The chain employs TRBV7-8 and TRBJ1-1; D not certain. The CDR3 has 15 residues. The germline V gene encodes CDR1 SGHVS and CDR2 FQNEAQ. V was cut by 5 bases and J by 6 bases, with 19 bases left in between.

This clonotype qualifies as large (0.1 to 1%). The V and J genes are TRBV12-3 or TRBV12-4 and TRBJ1-4, with 8 bases matching TRBD1. Unmatched junction bases numbered 5, after V lost 2 bases and J lost 12 bases. The CDR3 extends over 13 amino acids. CDR3 sequence reads: CASSLYRGEELFF. The CDR3 DNA is TGTGCCAGCAGTTTATACAGGGGGGAGGAACTGTTTTTT.

This clonotype was counted a few times. V and J are TRBV28 and TRBJ2-5, with TRBD2 identical over 12 bases. Germline CDR1 MDHEN, CDR2 SYDVKM. Unmatched junction bases numbered 13, after V lost 5 bases and J lost 6 bases. CDR3 size: 17 residues. The CDR3 protein is CASSPHGLAGMGKTQYF. The CDR3 DNA follows: TGTGCCAGCAGTCCCCACGGACTAGCGGGGATGGGCAAGACCCAGTACTTC.

This clonotype was counted many times. This rearrangement joins TRBV30 to TRBJ1-2, with unresolved D. The CDR3 covers 12 residues. CDR1 GTSNPN and CDR2 SVGIG come from the germline V gene (reference sequence). V gave up 0 bases and J gave up 4 bases, with 6 bases separating them. For the CDR3, the DNA is TGTGCCTGGAGTGTAAATGGCTATGGCTACACCTTC. It is translated as CAWSVNGYGYTF.